This TCR beta chain was sequenced during a study of blood T cell repertoires in COVID-19. From germline, CDR1 is SEHNR and CDR2 FQNEAQ (reference sequence). The CDR3 is 17 residues long. The ends lost 1 base at V and 2 bases at J; junction bases unmatched: 5. Produced via immunoSEQ multiplex PCR; TCRdb's table is partial and in-frame only. The sample consists of 270,000 or so clones, 83% of them appearing once. The sequenced sample was peripheral blood. This TCR was sampled from a woman between 50 and 59 years old who had recovered from COVID-19. J is TRBJ2-3 and V is TRBV7-9, with 11 bases identical to TRBD2. This CDR3 is CASSLGPSGGLTDTQYF. As DNA, the CDR3 is TGTGCCAGCAGCTTAGGCCCTAGCGGGGGGCTCACAGATACGCAGTATTTT.